The source of this T cell receptor beta chain is a study of T-cell reconstitution after alpha-beta-depleted transplantation in children. This sample's TCRbeta library carried unique molecular identifier barcodes. MiXCR, run by TCRdb on the PCR reads, gives a single entry per CDR3 protein. The data contain approximately 490,000 distinct CDR3 sequences, around an eighth of them singletons. This clonotype was counted only a few times. Germline values: CDR1 KGHSH, CDR2 LQKENI. The CDR3 length is 15 residues. Trimming took 4 bases from V and 6 from J, leaving 19 bases between them. The clonotype originates from a human donor who donated a stem cell graft to a child with combined immunodeficiency. This chain links TRBV18 with TRBJ2-7; TRBD1 might be the D (6 bases). Here the sequenced sample was PBMCs from the stem cell graft donor, taken from the stem cell graft. The CDR3 DNA reads TGTGCCAGCTCACAACAGACGACAGGACGCGTCGAGCAGTACTTC. It yields the protein CASSQQTTGRVEQYF.